These 22 T cell receptor beta chains were all obtained from the same sample, sequenced in a study of blood T cells in healthy people across ages. A sample-barcoded 5' primer and a J-beta primer mix were used in a second PCR of about 6 to 12 cycles. TCRdb re-called the 5' RACE reads with MiXCR, one entry per CDR3 protein. This table holds 1.5 million to 2 million distinct CDR3 sequences, around half found once. The sequenced material came from blood. These receptors all stem from a woman aged 40 to 50 in good health.

This sequence joins TRBV9 and TRBJ2-3; 7 bases align to TRBD1. This CDR3 region has 16 residues. In germline, CDR1 is SGDLS, CDR2 YYNGEE. Trimming cost V 2 bases and J 0 bases; bases outside gene matches: 6. This CDR3 is CASSVTQGPSTDTQYF. The CDR3 DNA sequence: TGTGCCAGCAGCGTTACACAGGGGCCGAGCACAGATACGCAGTATTTT. The whole variable domain, filled in from reference TRBV9 and TRBJ2-3, reads DSGVTQTPKHLITATGQRVTLRCSPRSGDLSVYWYQQSLDQGLQFLIQYYNGEERAKGNILERFSAQQFPDLHSELNLSSLELGDSALYFCASSVTQGPSTDTQYFGPGTRLTVL.

The chain combines TRBV7-9 with TRBJ2-1; weak D call: TRBD1 (6 bases). Germline assignment: CDR1 SEHNR and CDR2 FQNEAQ (reference sequence). V was cut by 5 bases and J by 5 bases, with 22 bases left in between. The CDR3 has 17 amino acids. The CDR3, as DNA: TGTGCCAGCAGCATCCGAACAGGGTCCATCGTTCACAATGAGCAGTTCTTC. It translates to CASSIRTGSIVHNEQFF.

Concerning this clonotype: The junction shows a germline mismatch at one end, possibly a read error. V and J are TRBV20-1 and TRBJ2-5; D not resolved. Germline CDR1 reads DFQATT; CDR2 reads SNEGSKA (reference sequence). The CDR3 totals 12 residues. CDR3 sequence (DNA): TGCAGTGCTCCGCCCCACCAAGAGACCCGGTACTTC. It specifies CSAPPHQETRYF.

This clonotype occurred a few times. The genes are TRBV5-1 and TRBJ2-1, with D possibly TRBD2 on 6 matching bases. Trimming removed 0 bases from V and 5 bases from J, with 15 bases in between. Germline V CDR1 and CDR2: SGHRS, YFSETQ. The CDR3 loop spans 16 amino acids. As DNA, the CDR3 is TGCGCCAGCAGCTTGGTGTTCGGGGGTTCCCACAATGAGCAGTTCTTC. This gives the protein CASSLVFGGSHNEQFF.

This clonotype was seen a few times. This chain links TRBV7-2 with TRBJ2-3; 10 positions match TRBD1. The V gene's germline CDR1 is SGHTA and CDR2 FQGNSA. Trimming at V came to 3 bases and at J to 2 bases, leaving 5 bases not matched to a gene. This CDR3 is 16 amino acids long. This CDR3 is CASSFWDRGNTDTQYF. CDR3 DNA: TGTGCCAGCAGCTTTTGGGACAGGGGAAACACAGATACGCAGTATTTT. The full variable domain, in which reference TRBV7-2 and TRBJ2-3 provide the parts outside the CDR3, is GAGVSQSPSNKVTEKGKDVELRCDPISGHTALYWYRQSLGQGLEFLIYFQGNSAPDKSGLPSDRFSAERTGGSVSTLTIQRTQQEDSAVYLCASSFWDRGNTDTQYFGPGTRLTVL.

The genes are TRBV7-2 and TRBJ2-3, with unresolved D. The V gene lost 5 bases and the J gene lost 2 bases, with 14 bases spanning the gap. CDR1 and CDR2 from the germline V gene are SGHTA and FQGNSA. The CDR3 sequence is 15 residues long. CDR3 in amino acids: CASSLRVQSTDTQYF. CDR3 nucleotide sequence: TGTGCCAGCAGCCTACGGGTACAGTCCACAGATACGCAGTATTTT.

This clonotype was observed a few times. The chain has TRBV20-1 and TRBJ2-3; 9 nucleotides agree with TRBD2. The trim removed 5 bases at V and 0 bases at J, leaving 6 bases unmatched. Per germline, CDR1 DFQATT and CDR2 SNEGSKA (reference sequence). This CDR3 spans 15 amino acids. CDR3: CSAPSGGISTDTQYF. In DNA form, the CDR3 reads TGCAGTGCTCCCAGCGGGGGGATAAGCACAGATACGCAGTATTTT.

DNA for the CDR3: TGTGCCAGCAGTTTCTATCCAGACCGCGGGACAGGGAGGTACTTC. This codes for CASSFYPDRGTGRYF. The rearrangement joins TRBV28 to TRBJ2-7; 9 nucleotides line up with TRBD1. With V trimmed by 3 bases and J by 12 bases, 15 bases remained unmatched. Germline CDR1 reads MDHEN; CDR2 reads SYDVKM. This CDR3 is 15 amino acids long.

This clonotype has only a few counts. The V and J genes are TRBV12-3 or TRBV12-4 and TRBJ2-7; D gene unclear. The J call may be in error: the DNA end matches TRBJ2-5 better. The CDR3 is 13 amino acids. For the CDR3, the DNA is TGTGCCAGCAGTTTAGGGGTTGTCGAGACCCAGTACTTC. Encoded protein: CASSLGVVETQYF.

The chain links TRBV7-8 to TRBJ2-1, with D possibly being TRBD1 (6 bases). Trimming took 4 bases from V and 6 from J, leaving 22 bases between them. Per the germline V gene, CDR1 is SGHVS and CDR2 is FQNEAQ. CDR3 size: 17 residues. The CDR3 DNA sequence: TGTGCCAGCAGCTACTTCCGGGACAACATGCTAAGCAATGAGCAGTTCTTC. Translating gives CASSYFRDNMLSNEQFF.

The chain is built from TRBV6-6 and TRBJ2-7; unclear D gene. The J call may be incorrect, as the DNA end agrees better with TRBJ2-5. CDR1 is MNHNY, CDR2 SVGAGI, per germline (reference sequence). The CDR3 is made up of 13 amino acids. CDR3: CASSLIRSETQYF. The CDR3 DNA sequence: TGTGCCAGCAGTTTGATCAGATCGGAGACCCAGTACTTC.

In its sample, this clonotype was seen many times. This chain uses TRBV2 with TRBJ2-5; perhaps D is TRBD1 or TRBD2 (5 bases each). CDR1 and CDR2 from the germline V gene are SNHLY and FYNNEI. The CDR3 runs to 14 residues. The V gene lost 8 bases and the J gene lost 1 base, with 14 bases spanning the gap. The CDR3 nucleotides read TGTGCCAGCCTTTGGGGGACCTCCCAAGAGACCCAGTACTTC. This codes for CASLWGTSQETQYF.

The chain joins TRBV28 to TRBJ1-5; weak D call: TRBD1 (5 bases). Trimming left V 0 bases short and J 2 bases short, with 11 bases between. This CDR3 spans 16 amino acids. CDR1 and CDR2 from the germline V gene are MDHEN and SYDVKM. The CDR3 spells CASSLWARDGNQPQHF. CDR3 bases: TGTGCCAGCAGTTTATGGGCCAGGGATGGCAATCAGCCCCAGCATTTT.

This chain joins TRBV5-5 and TRBJ2-7; D gene unclear. The CDR3 loop spans 15 amino acids. The V gene's germline CDR1 is SGHKS and CDR2 YYEKEE (reference sequence). V gave up 0 bases and J gave up 2 bases, with 12 bases separating them. The CDR3 bases are TGTGCCAGCAGCTTGGTGGCGCAGATAGCCTACGAGCAGTACTTC. Its protein is CASSLVAQIAYEQYF.

This clonotype came up a few times. The rearrangement joins TRBV3-1 to TRBJ2-5, with 8 bases identical to TRBD2. CDR1 is LGHDT, CDR2 YNNKEL, per germline (reference sequence). The CDR3 consists of 16 residues. V shed 3 bases and J 5 bases; nucleotides not matched to a gene: 11. The CDR3 is CASSHPNSGTRETQYF. For the CDR3, the DNA is TGTGCCAGCAGCCATCCAAATAGCGGGACTCGGGAGACCCAGTACTTC.

This clonotype came up a few times. J is TRBJ1-2 and V is TRBV20-1, with TRBD1 matching 9 bases. Trimming took 7 bases from V and 2 from J; bases not matched to a gene: 8. The CDR3 has 14 amino acids. Germline-derived CDR1 and CDR2 are DFQATT and SNEGSKA (reference sequence). CDR3 sequence reads: CSGIQGATNYGYTF. The CDR3 nucleotides are TGCAGTGGTATACAGGGGGCGACGAACTATGGCTACACCTTC.

This chain uses TRBV18 with TRBJ2-4; the match to TRBD1 covers 9 bases. The J call may be faulty, since TRBJ2-7 better matches the DNA end. Germline V gene data show CDR1 as KGHSH and CDR2 as LQKENI. The CDR3 contains 14 residues. CDR3 amino acids: CASSLGTGKYEQYF. As DNA, the CDR3 is TGTGCCAGCTCACTAGGGACAGGGAAATACGAGCAGTACTTC.

The chain combines TRBV28 with TRBJ2-4; TRBD1 matches at 8 bases. This CDR3 spans 15 amino acids. V dropped 4 bases and J dropped 7; count of bases not matched to a gene: 9. Per germline, CDR1 MDHEN and CDR2 SYDVKM. CDR3 nucleotides: TGTGCCAGCAGTTATGGGGCAGGGGGCCTGAACATTCAGTACTTC. Translation: CASSYGAGGLNIQYF.

V usage is TRBV6-1 and J usage is TRBJ2-7; tentatively, D is TRBD2 (6 bases). Germline loops: CDR1 MNHNS, CDR2 SASEGT. V lost 7 bases and J lost 2, with 18 bases in between. The CDR3 spans 15 residues. Here the CDR3 reads CASTQGGDGAYEQYF. The CDR3 coding sequence is TGTGCCAGCACTCAAGGAGGGGATGGGGCCTACGAGCAGTACTTC.

The rearrangement uses TRBV15 and TRBJ2-1; 10 bases line up with TRBD2. This CDR3 comprises 16 residues. Per the germline V gene, CDR1 is LNHNV and CDR2 is YYDKDF (reference sequence). Trimming took 2 bases from V and 5 from J; bases not matched to a gene: 6. In DNA form, the CDR3 reads TGTGCCACCAGCAGACCGCTAGCGGGGGTCGACAATGAGCAGTTCTTC. Encoded protein: CATSRPLAGVDNEQFF.

The chain joins TRBV6-5 to TRBJ2-7; perhaps TRBD2 as D (5 bases). V dropped 8 bases and J dropped 2 bases, with 13 bases sitting between them. CDR1 is MNHEY and CDR2 is SVGAGI in the germline V gene. The CDR3 is made up of 13 amino acids. CDR3: CASGNGVTYEQYF. The CDR3 region has the DNA TGTGCCAGCGGCAACGGGGTGACCTACGAGCAGTACTTC.

The chain recombines TRBV5-1 with TRBJ1-2; D is possibly TRBD1 (5 bases). Trimming pared 4 bases from V and 0 bases from J, leaving 10 bases between. Germline loops: CDR1 SGHRS, CDR2 YFSETQ. CDR3 length: 14 residues. The CDR3 sequence: CASSPREANYGYTF. The CDR3 DNA reads as TGCGCCAGCAGCCCCAGGGAGGCTAACTATGGCTACACCTTC.